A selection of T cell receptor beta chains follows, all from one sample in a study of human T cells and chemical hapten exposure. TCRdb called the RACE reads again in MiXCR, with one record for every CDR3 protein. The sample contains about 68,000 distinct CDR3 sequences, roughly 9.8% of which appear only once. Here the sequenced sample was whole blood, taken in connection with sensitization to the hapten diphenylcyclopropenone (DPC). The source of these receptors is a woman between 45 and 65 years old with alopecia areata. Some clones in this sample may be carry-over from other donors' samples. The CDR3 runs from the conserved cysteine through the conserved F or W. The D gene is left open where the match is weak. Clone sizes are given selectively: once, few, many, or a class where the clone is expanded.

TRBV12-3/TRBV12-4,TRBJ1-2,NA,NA,CASSLLMNYGYTF,TGTGCCAGCAGTTTGCTTATGAACTATGGCTACACCTTC
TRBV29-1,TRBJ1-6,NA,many,CSVRTGSSYNSPLHF,TGCAGCGTCAGAACAGGGAGCTCCTATAATTCACCCCTCCACTTT
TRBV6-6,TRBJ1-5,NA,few,CASSYYGTLYSNQPQHF,TGTGCCAGCAGTTACTATGGGACACTGTATAGCAATCAGCCCCAGCATTTT
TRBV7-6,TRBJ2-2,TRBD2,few,CASTARLAGNTGELFF,TGTGCCAGCACCGCACGACTAGCGGGGAACACCGGGGAGCTGTTTTTT
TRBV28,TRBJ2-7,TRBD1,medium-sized,CASSSIRGRFGEQYF,TGTGCCAGCAGTTCCATCAGGGGGCGTTTTGGCGAGCAGTACTTC
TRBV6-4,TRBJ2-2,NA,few,CASSDGQYTGELFF,TGTGCCAGCAGTGACGGACAGTACACCGGGGAGCTGTTTTTT
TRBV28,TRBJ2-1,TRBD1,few,CASRGQYYNEQFF,TGTGCCAGCAGGGGACAGTACTACAATGAGCAGTTCTTC
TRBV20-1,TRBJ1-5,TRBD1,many,CSASPGTGVNQPQHF,TGCAGTGCTAGCCCCGGGACAGGAGTAAATCAGCCCCAGCATTTT
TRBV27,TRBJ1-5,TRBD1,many,CASSSAGQGNQPQHF,TGTGCCAGCAGTTCGGCGGGACAGGGCAATCAGCCCCAGCATTTT
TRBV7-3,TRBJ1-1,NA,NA,CASRQGLNTEAFF,TGTGCCAGCAGGCAGGGCCTAAACACTGAAGCTTTCTTT
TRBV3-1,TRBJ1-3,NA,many,CASSPDIRGGNTIYF,TGTGCCAGCAGCCCCGATATCAGGGGCGGAAACACCATATATTTT
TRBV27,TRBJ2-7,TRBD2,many,CASNRIAGGPYEQYF,TGTGCCAGCAACCGAATAGCGGGAGGACCCTACGAGCAGTACTTC
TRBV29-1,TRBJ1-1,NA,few,CSAAGANTEAFF,TGCAGCGCCGCAGGGGCAAACACTGAAGCTTTCTTT
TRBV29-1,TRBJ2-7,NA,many,CSVEDRSSSYEQYF,TGCAGCGTTGAAGATCGGTCTAGCTCCTACGAGCAGTACTTC
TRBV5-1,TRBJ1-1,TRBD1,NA,CASRRQGADTEAFF,TGCGCCAGCAGACGACAGGGGGCGGACACTGAAGCTTTCTTT
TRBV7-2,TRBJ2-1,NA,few,CASSLRRGAYNEQFF,TGTGCCAGCAGCTTAAGGAGGGGGGCCTACAATGAGCAGTTCTTC
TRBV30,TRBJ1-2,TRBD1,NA,CAWSLQGNYGYTF,TGTGCCTGGAGTTTACAGGGGAACTATGGCTACACCTTC
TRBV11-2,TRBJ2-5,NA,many,CASSPTRGGKETQYF,TGTGCCAGCAGCCCCACCCGGGGCGGGAAAGAGACCCAGTACTTC
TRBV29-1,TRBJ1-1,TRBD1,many,CSALTGGLNTEAFF,TGCAGCGCACTAACAGGGGGCCTCAACACTGAAGCTTTCTTT
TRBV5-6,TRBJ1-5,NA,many,CASSLGAVRSNQPQHF,TGTGCCAGCAGCTTGGGGGCGGTCCGAAGCAATCAGCCCCAGCATTTT
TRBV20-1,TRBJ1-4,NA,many,CSARVPPLNEKLFF,TGCAGTGCTAGAGTTCCACCTCTTAATGAAAAACTGTTTTTT
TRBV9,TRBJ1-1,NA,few,CASSPARAGETEAFF,TGTGCCAGCAGCCCCGCGAGGGCAGGTGAAACTGAAGCTTTCTTT
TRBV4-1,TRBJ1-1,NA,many,CASSQDQVTNTEAFF,TGCGCCAGCAGCCAAGACCAGGTAACGAACACTGAAGCTTTCTTT
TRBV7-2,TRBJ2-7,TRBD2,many,CASSSRTSGPEQYF,TGTGCCAGCAGCTCCCGGACTAGCGGGCCCGAGCAGTACTTC
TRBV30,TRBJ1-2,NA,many,CACLRPDKNYGYTF,TGTGCCTGCCTCCGGCCGGACAAGAACTATGGCTACACCTTC
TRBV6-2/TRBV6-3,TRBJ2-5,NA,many,CASTSMWGAEGGIETQYF,TGTGCCAGCACCTCCATGTGGGGGGCCGAAGGAGGGATCGAGACCCAGTACTTC
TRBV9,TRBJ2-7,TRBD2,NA,CASSVDRGGSGSYHEQYF,TGTGCCAGCAGCGTAGATCGAGGTGGTAGCGGGAGCTACCACGAGCAGTACTTC
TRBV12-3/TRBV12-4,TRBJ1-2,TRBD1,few,CASSLALIRTGAAGGYTF,TGTGCCAGCAGTTTAGCGCTCATACGGACAGGGGCTGCGGGAGGCTACACCTTC
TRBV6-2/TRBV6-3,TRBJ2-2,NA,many,CASRPGPETGELFF,TGTGCCAGCAGACCGGGTCCCGAGACCGGGGAGCTGTTTTTT
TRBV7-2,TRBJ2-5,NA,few,CASSLGPREETQYF,TGTGCCAGCAGCTTAGGACCTCGTGAGGAGACCCAGTACTTC
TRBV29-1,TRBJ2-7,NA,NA,CSVFGTDTYEQYF,TGCAGCGTTTTCGGGACGGACACCTACGAGCAGTACTTC
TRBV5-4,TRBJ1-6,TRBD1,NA,CASSPQGAGNSPLHF,TGTGCCAGCAGTCCGCAGGGGGCGGGTAATTCACCCCTCCACTTT
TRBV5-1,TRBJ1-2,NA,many,CASSLTPSVGDGQSSYGYTF,TGCGCCAGCAGCTTGACCCCTAGCGTCGGGGATGGCCAATCGTCCTATGGCTACACCTTC
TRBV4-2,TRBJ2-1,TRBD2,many,CASSQGGGSYNEQFF,TGTGCCAGCAGCCAAGGCGGGGGCTCCTACAATGAGCAGTTCTTC
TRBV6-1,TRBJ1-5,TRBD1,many,CASSGGQVRNQPQHF,TGTGCCAGCAGTGGCGGACAGGTTCGGAATCAGCCCCAGCATTTT
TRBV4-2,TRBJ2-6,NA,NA,CASSQEGVFSGANVLTF,TGTGCCAGCAGCCAAGAGGGGGTGTTCTCTGGGGCCAACGTCCTGACTTTC
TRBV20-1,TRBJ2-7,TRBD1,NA,CSAGNRRTGVYEQYF,TGCAGTGCTGGAAACCGCCGGACAGGGGTGTACGAGCAGTACTTC
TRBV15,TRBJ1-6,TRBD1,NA,CATSVIDRDNSPLHF,TGTGCCACCAGCGTAATAGACAGGGATAATTCACCCCTCCACTTT
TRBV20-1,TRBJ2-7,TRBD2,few,CSARPDGTSNFNF,TGCAGTGCTAGACCCGACGGGACTAGCAATTTTAACTTC
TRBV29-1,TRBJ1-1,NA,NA,CSVRVTEAFF,TGCAGCGTTCGGGTCACTGAAGCTTTCTTT
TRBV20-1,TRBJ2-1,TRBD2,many,CSARMPRFGSGGYNEQFF,TGCAGTGCTAGAATGCCCCGATTCGGGTCGGGGGGGTACAATGAGCAGTTCTTC
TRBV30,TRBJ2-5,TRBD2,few,CAWSIILAGGQETQYF,TGTGCCTGGAGTATCATTCTAGCGGGGGGGCAAGAGACCCAGTACTTC
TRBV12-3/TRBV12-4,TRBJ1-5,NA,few,CASSSHYIHQPQHF,TGTGCCAGCAGTTCCCACTATATTCATCAGCCCCAGCATTTT
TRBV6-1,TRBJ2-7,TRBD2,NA,CASRGATSGTYEQYF,TGTGCCAGCAGGGGGGCGACTAGCGGGACCTACGAGCAGTACTTC
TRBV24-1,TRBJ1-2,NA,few,CATSVGGRGYTF,TGTGCCACCAGTGTCGGGGGGCGCGGCTACACCTTC
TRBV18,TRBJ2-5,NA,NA,CASSPPYQETQYF,TGTGCCAGCTCACCACCATACCAAGAGACCCAGTACTTC
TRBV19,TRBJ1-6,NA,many,CASTLQGSSYNSPLHF,TGTGCCAGTACCCTCCAGGGCAGCTCCTATAATTCACCCCTCCACTTT
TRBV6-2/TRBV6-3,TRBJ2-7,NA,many,CASRTGLTDEQYF,TGTGCCAGCCGCACAGGGCTAACTGACGAGCAGTACTTC
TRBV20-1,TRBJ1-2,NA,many,CSASRGRSSAYGYTF,TGCAGTGCTAGCCGAGGACGGTCTAGTGCGTATGGCTACACCTTC
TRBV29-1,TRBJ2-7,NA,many,CSARDYEQYF,TGCAGCGCCCGCGACTACGAGCAGTACTTC
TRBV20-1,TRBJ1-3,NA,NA,CSAPYNSGTIYF,TGCAGTGCTCCGTACAATTCCGGCACCATATATTTT
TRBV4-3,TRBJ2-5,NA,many,CASSQDLAAQTQYF,TGCGCCAGCAGCCAAGACTTGGCTGCCCAGACCCAGTACTTC
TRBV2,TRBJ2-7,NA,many,CASSGAAIYEQYF,TGTGCCAGCTCTGGTGCGGCTATCTACGAGCAGTACTTC
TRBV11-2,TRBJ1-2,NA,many,CASRHPGNTGSLYGYTF,TGTGCCAGCAGACATCCTGGGAATACAGGGTCCCTCTATGGCTACACCTTC
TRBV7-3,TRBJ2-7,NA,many,CASSLSGASYEQYF,TGTGCCAGCAGCTTATCGGGAGCCTCCTACGAGCAGTACTTC
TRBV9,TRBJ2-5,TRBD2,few,CASSVGSLAGFGETQYF,TGTGCCAGCAGCGTAGGATCACTAGCGGGTTTCGGGGAGACCCAGTACTTC